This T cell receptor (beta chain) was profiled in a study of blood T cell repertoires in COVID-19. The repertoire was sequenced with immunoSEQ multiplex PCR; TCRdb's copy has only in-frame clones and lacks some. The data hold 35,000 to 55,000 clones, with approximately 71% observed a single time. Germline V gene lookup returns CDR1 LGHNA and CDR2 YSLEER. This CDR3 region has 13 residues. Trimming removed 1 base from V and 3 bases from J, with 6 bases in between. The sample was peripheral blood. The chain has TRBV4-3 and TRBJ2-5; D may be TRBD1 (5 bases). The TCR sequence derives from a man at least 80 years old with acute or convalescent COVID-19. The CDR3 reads CASSQGREETQYF. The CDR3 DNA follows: TGCGCCAGCAGCCAAGGCAGGGAAGAGACCCAGTACTTC.